This T cell receptor (beta chain) was obtained from a study of T cell responses to AZD1222 COVID-19 vaccine. Here immunoSEQ multiplex PCR was the method, and the copy in TCRdb shows in-frame clones only, minus some. Among 80,000 to 90,000 clones listed, 88% were seen once. To note about this clone: What it binds is not known.

The germline CDR1 and CDR2 sequences are SGHDT and YYEEEE. The CDR3 has 12 residues. V was shortened by 4 bases and J by 0 bases, with 4 bases between the two germline ends. Study results and limitations: In a largely white British group with more females than males, clonal diversity was possibly underestimated.

Specimen: peripheral blood, collected on day 0 of MenACWY control vaccination. The chain carries TRBV5-6 and TRBJ2-5, with D hard to call. The TCR originated in an adult in good health. The CDR3: CASSAYQETQYF. The CDR3 coding sequence is TGTGCCAGCAGCGCGTACCAAGAGACCCAGTACTTC.